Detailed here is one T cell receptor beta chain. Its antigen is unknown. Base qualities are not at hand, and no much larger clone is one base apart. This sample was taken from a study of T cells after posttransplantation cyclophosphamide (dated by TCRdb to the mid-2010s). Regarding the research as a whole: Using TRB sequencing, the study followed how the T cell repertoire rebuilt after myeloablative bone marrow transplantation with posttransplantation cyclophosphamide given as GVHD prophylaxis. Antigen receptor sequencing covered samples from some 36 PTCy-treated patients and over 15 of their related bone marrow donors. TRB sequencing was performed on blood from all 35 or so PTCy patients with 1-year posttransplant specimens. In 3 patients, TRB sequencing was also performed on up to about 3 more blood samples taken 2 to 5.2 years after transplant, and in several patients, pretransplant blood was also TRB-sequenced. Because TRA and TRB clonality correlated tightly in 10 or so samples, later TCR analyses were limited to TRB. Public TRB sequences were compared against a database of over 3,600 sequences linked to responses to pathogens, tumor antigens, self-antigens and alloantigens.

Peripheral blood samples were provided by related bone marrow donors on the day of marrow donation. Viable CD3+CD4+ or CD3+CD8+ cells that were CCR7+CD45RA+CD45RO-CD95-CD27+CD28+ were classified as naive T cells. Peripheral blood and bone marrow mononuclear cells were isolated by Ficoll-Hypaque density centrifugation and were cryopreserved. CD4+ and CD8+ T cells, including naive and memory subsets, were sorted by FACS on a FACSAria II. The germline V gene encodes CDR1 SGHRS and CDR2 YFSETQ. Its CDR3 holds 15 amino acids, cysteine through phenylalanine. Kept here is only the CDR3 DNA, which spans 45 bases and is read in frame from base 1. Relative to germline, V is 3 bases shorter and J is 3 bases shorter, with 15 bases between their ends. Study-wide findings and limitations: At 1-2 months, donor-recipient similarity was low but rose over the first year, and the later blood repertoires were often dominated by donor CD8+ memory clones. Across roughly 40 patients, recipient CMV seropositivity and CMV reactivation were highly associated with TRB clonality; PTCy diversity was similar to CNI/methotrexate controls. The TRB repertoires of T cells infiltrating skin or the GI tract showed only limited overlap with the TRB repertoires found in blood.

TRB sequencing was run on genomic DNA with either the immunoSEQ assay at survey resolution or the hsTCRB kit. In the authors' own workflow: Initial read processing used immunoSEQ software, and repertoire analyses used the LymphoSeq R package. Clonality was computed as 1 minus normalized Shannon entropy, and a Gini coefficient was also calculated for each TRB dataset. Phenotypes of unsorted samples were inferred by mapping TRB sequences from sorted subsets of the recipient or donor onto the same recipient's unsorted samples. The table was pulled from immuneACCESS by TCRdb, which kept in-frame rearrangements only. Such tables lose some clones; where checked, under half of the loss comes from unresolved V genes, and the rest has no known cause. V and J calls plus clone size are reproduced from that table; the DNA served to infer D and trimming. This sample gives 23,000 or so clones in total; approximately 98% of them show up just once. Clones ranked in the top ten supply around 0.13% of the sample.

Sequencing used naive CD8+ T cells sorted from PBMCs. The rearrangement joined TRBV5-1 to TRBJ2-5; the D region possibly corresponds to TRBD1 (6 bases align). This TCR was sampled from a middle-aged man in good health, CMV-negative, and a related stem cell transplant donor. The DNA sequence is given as TGCGCCAGCAGCTACCCTAGAGGGGGTAAAGAGACCCAGTACTTC. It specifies CASSYPRGGKETQYF.